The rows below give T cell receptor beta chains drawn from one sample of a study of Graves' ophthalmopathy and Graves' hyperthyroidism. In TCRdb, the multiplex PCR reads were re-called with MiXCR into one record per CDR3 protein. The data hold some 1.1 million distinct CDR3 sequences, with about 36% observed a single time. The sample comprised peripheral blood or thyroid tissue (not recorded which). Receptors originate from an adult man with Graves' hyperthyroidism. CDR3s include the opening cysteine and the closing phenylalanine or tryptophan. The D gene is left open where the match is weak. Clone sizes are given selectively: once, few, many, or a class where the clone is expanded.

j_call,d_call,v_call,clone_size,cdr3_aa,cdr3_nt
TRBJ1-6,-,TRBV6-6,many,CASSPQGPHSPLHF,TGTGCCAGCAGTCCCCAGGGGCCACATTCACCCCTCCACTTT
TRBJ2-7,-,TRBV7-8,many,CASSRVKAYEQYF,TGTGCCAGCAGTCGAGTAAAGGCCTACGAGCAGTACTTC
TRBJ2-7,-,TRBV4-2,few,CASSPSVGDVVTYEQYF,TGTGCCAGCAGCCCATCCGTTGGGGACGTGGTGACCTACGAGCAGTACTTC
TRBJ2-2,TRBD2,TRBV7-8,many,CASSDSTWEGQSGELFF,TGTGCCAGCAGCGACAGTACTTGGGAGGGCCAATCCGGGGAGCTGTTTTTT
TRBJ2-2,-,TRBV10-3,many,CAISDRDTGELFF,TGTGCCATCAGTGATCGGGACACCGGGGAGCTGTTTTTT
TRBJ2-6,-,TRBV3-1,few,CASRQGYAGANVLTF,TGTGCCAGCAGACAAGGGTATGCTGGGGCCAACGTCCTGACTTTC
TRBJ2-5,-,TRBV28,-,CAVAGTQKETQYF,TGTGCCGTAGCCGGGACCCAAAAAGAGACCCAGTACTTC
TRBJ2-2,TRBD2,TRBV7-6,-,CASSSGTSGRRDTGELFF,TGTGCCAGCAGCTCTGGGACTAGCGGGAGGAGAGATACCGGGGAGCTGTTTTTT
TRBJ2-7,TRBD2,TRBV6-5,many,CASRPGLAGVYEQYF,TGTGCCAGCAGGCCGGGACTAGCGGGAGTTTACGAGCAGTACTTC
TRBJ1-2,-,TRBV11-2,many,CASSLSQNNYGYTF,TGTGCCAGCAGCTTGTCCCAGAATAACTATGGCTACACCTTC
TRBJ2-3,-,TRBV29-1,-,CSVLSGLGTDTQYF,TGCAGCGTCCTCTCCGGTCTTGGCACAGATACGCAGTATTTT
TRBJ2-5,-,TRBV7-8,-,CASSYGVNQPQYF,TGTGCCAGCAGCTACGGGGTCAATCAGCCCCAGTACTTC
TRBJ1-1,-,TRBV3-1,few,CASSQVEGLTFF,TGTGCCAGCAGCCAAGTGGAAGGGTTGACTTTCTTT
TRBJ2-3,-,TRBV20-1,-,CSAGWGDTQYF,TGCAGTGCTGGGTGGGGAGATACGCAGTATTTT
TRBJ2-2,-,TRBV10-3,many,CAITGDSNTGELFF,TGTGCCATCACTGGAGACAGTAACACCGGGGAGCTGTTTTTT
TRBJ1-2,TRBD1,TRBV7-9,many,CASSDDRGPYGYTF,TGTGCCAGCAGCGACGACAGGGGCCCCTATGGCTACACCTTC
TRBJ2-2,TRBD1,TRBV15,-,CATSSFGIRDREIDTGELFF,TGTGCCACCAGCAGTTTCGGTATCCGGGACAGGGAAATAGACACCGGGGAGCTGTTTTTT
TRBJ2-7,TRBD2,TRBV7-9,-,CASSQDEGTSGGPYEQYF,TGCGCCAGCAGCCAAGATGAGGGGACTAGCGGGGGCCCCTACGAGCAGTACTTC
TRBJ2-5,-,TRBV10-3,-,CASSRLRTATIQETQYF,TGTGCCAGCTCACGTCTGCGGACCGCGACCATTCAAGAGACCCAGTACTTC
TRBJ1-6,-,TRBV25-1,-,CASSSVGLGSNSPLHF,TGTGCCAGCAGTTCGGTGGGGCTGGGTAGTAATTCACCCCTCCACTTT
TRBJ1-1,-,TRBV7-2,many,CASSSTLNTEAFF,TGTGCCAGCAGCTCAACCCTAAACACTGAAGCTTTCTTT
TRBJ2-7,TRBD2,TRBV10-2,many,CASKGLAGVSEQYF,TGCGCCAGCAAAGGACTAGCGGGAGTTAGCGAGCAGTACTTC
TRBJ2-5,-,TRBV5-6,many,CASSDGWGETQYF,TGTGCCAGCAGCGACGGTTGGGGAGAGACCCAGTACTTC
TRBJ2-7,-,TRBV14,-,CASSQPSTGPFYEQYF,TGTGCCAGCAGCCAACCAAGTACGGGGCCCTTCTACGAGCAGTACTTC
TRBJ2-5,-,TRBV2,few,CASRGPRETQYF,TGTGCCAGCCGGGGACCAAGAGAGACCCAGTACTTC
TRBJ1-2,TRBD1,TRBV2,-,CASSQDRGARGYAF,TGTGCCAGCAGCCAGGACAGGGGGGCGCGTGGCTACGCCTTC
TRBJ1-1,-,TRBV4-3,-,CASSQGHLNTEAFF,TGCGCCAGCAGCCAAGGGCACTTGAACACTGAAGCTTTCTTT